What follows are 23 T cell receptor beta chains derived from one specimen sequenced in a study of T cell repertoires in cytomegalovirus infection. Their cognate antigens are unknown. TCRdb processed the reads anew with MiXCR; each CDR3 protein has one entry. The sample consists of approximately 50,000 distinct CDR3 sequences, around 18% of them appearing once. The source material was CD8+ T cells from cultured PBMCs, sampled from culture after CMV antigen stimulation. Receptor source: a human donor in good health (CMV status not recorded). Some clones in this sample may be carry-over from other donors' samples.

V gene TRBV7-6 combines with J gene TRBJ1-2, with 7 bases lining up with TRBD1. The CDR3 totals 17 residues. CDR1 is SGHVS, CDR2 FNYEAQ, per germline. With 7 bases clipped from V and 4 bases from J, the junction kept 18 bases outside the gene matches. This CDR3 reads CASTPGTAASPLYGYTF. CDR3 sequence (DNA): TGTGCCAGCACCCCTGGGACAGCAGCTTCCCCCCTCTATGGCTACACCTTC.

This clonotype has just a few counts. The DNA for the CDR3 is TGTGCCAGCAGGGGACTAGCGGTTTACGAGCAGTACTTC. Translated: CASRGLAVYEQYF. The V call is TRBV2, the J call TRBJ2-7; TRBD2 matches 11 bases. Germline V gene lookup returns CDR1 SNHLY and CDR2 FYNNEI. This CDR3 has 13 amino acids. J lost 4 bases, V lost 6 bases, and 2 bases had no gene match.

This clonotype was seen at least ten times. J is TRBJ2-1 and V is TRBV7-8; D is ambiguous. V was trimmed by 5 bases and J by 7 bases, leaving 15 bases between them. The CDR3 has 14 amino acids. The germline CDR1 and CDR2 sequences are SGHVS and FQNEAQ. The CDR3 nucleotides are TGTGCCAGCAGCCAACCAAGGGTTGCGAATGAGCAGTTCTTC. Translating gives CASSQPRVANEQFF.

The gene calls are TRBV7-9 and TRBJ2-5, with D possibly TRBD1 on 5 matching bases. The germline V and J ends were trimmed by 10 bases and 0 bases, with 12 bases remaining between them. The CDR3 is 13 amino acids. The germline V gene encodes CDR1 SEHNR and CDR2 FQNEAQ (reference sequence). CDR3 DNA: TGTGCCACACGACAGTCGTACCAAGAGACCCAGTACTTC. Amino acid sequence: CATRQSYQETQYF.

The chain joins TRBV20-1 to TRBJ1-1; tentative D call: TRBD1 (5 bases). The CDR3 spans 14 residues. Trimming stripped 6 bases from V and 1 base from J, with 15 bases between. In germline, CDR1 is DFQATT, CDR2 SNEGSKA (reference sequence). The DNA for the CDR3 is TGCAGTGCCTACAAACAGGCAGAGAACACTGAAGCTTTCTTT. Translated: CSAYKQAENTEAFF.

The sample holds many counts of this clonotype. The V gene is TRBV19, the J gene TRBJ2-1, with D uncertain. Germline-derived CDR1 and CDR2 are LNHDA and SQIVND (reference sequence). V was shortened by 4 bases and J by 5 bases, with 9 bases between the two germline ends. The CDR3 spans 13 residues. This chain's CDR3 is CASSTYSDNEQFF. CDR3 nucleotides: TGTGCCAGTAGTACCTACAGTGACAATGAGCAGTTCTTC.

The DNA of the CDR3 is TGTGCCAGCAGTTACTCGGGCGGGAGTCCTTTCCACACTGAAGCTTTCTTT. Its protein is CASSYSGGSPFHTEAFF. V and J are TRBV6-5 and TRBJ1-1, with unresolved D. The germline gives CDR1 MNHEY, CDR2 SVGAGI. Deletions cut 0 bases from V and 3 bases from J, with 17 bases between. The length of the CDR3 is 17 residues.

This chain links TRBV12-5 with TRBJ1-1; weak D call: TRBD1 (5 bases). V shed 1 base and J shed 1 base, with 19 bases lying between them. This CDR3 comprises 18 residues. Germline assignment: CDR1 LGHNT and CDR2 FRNRAP. The CDR3 DNA sequence: TGTGCTAGTGGTTTGGCTCAAGGGGTCCAGGGATCGAACACTGAAGCTTTCTTT. It specifies CASGLAQGVQGSNTEAFF. The full variable domain, with the rest looked up from reference TRBV12-5 and TRBJ1-1, is DARVTQTPRHKVTEMGQEVTMRCQPILGHNTVFWYRQTMMQGLELLAYFRNRAPLDDSGMPKDRFSAEMPDATLATLKIQPSEPRDSAVYFCASGLAQGVQGSNTEAFFGQGTRLTVV.

The CDR3 is CASSSTQANQPQHF. The CDR3 bases are TGTGCCAGCAGCTCTACCCAGGCAAATCAGCCCCAGCATTTT. This chain links TRBV7-9 with TRBJ1-5, with unresolved D. This CDR3 is 14 amino acids long. V was clipped by 4 bases and J by 4 bases, with 11 bases between them. CDR1 is SEHNR, CDR2 FQNEAQ, per germline (reference sequence).

This clonotype was counted ten times or more. This chain connects TRBV11-1 to TRBJ1-2, with 9 bases matching TRBD1. The V gene end was trimmed by 4 bases and the J gene end by 5 bases; junction bases not matched to a gene: 8. The CDR3 consists of 15 residues. Germline V gives CDR1 SGHAT, CDR2 FQDESV (reference sequence). CDR3 region: CASSYTGGIQYGYTF. DNA of the CDR3: TGTGCCAGCAGCTATACAGGGGGCATCCAGTATGGCTACACCTTC. The whole variable domain, remainder taken from reference TRBV11-1 and TRBJ1-2, is EAEVAQSPRYKITEKSQAVAFWCDPISGHATLYWYRQILGQGPELLVQFQDESVVDDSQLPKDRFSAERLKGVDSTLKIQPAELGDSAMYLCASSYTGGIQYGYTFGSGTRLTVV.

This clonotype was recorded a few times. The gene calls are TRBV20-1 and TRBJ2-7; 11 bases are shared with TRBD2. Germline CDR1 DFQATT, CDR2 SNEGSKA (reference sequence). The CDR3 consists of 16 residues. Germline trimming cut 1 base from V and 3 bases from J; bases unmatched to any gene: 8. This CDR3 reads CSARGSTSGIIYEQYF. For the CDR3, the DNA is TGCAGTGCTAGAGGGTCGACTAGCGGGATAATCTACGAGCAGTACTTC.

This clonotype was observed a few times. V usage is TRBV7-9 and J usage is TRBJ2-1; no reliable D call. Trimming shortened V by 3 bases and J by 2 bases, and 8 bases separated the two germline ends. This CDR3 contains 14 residues. From germline, CDR1 is SEHNR and CDR2 FQNEAQ (reference sequence). The CDR3 nucleotides read TGTGCCAGCAGCTTTAACGGCCCCTACAATGAGCAGTTCTTC. Amino acid sequence: CASSFNGPYNEQFF.

Only a few counts were recorded for this clonotype. The rearrangement joins TRBV7-8 to TRBJ2-3; perhaps TRBD2 as D (7 bases). The CDR3 runs 15 residues. Per the germline V gene, CDR1 is SGHVS and CDR2 is FQNEAQ. The ends were cut back, 8 bases at V and 2 bases at J, with 17 bases in the middle. Here the CDR3 DNA reads TGTGCCAGCGAAAGAAGGGGGGGTCACACAGATACGCAGTATTTT. Translated: CASERRGGHTDTQYF.

This clonotype was found a few times. The chain combines TRBV28 with TRBJ2-3; 8 bases align to TRBD1. This CDR3 region has 16 residues. In germline, CDR1 is MDHEN, CDR2 SYDVKM. The ends lost 5 bases at V and 5 bases at J; junction bases unmatched: 12. The CDR3 DNA reads as TGTGCCAGCAGTCCCCGGACAGGGAATCTGGGAGATACGCAGTATTTT. This sequence encodes CASSPRTGNLGDTQYF.

This clonotype came up a few times. The gene calls are TRBV7-8 and TRBJ2-2; no definite D call. V was trimmed by 5 bases and J by 7 bases, leaving 11 bases between them. Germline V gene sequence: CDR1 SGHVS, CDR2 FQNEAQ. CDR3 size: 13 residues. The CDR3 region is CASSASQVGELFF. CDR3 sequence (DNA): TGTGCCAGCAGCGCCAGTCAGGTCGGGGAGCTGTTTTTT.

This clonotype occurred a few times. The chain recombines TRBV19 with TRBJ1-2; D gene uncertain. The CDR3 covers 15 residues. V was trimmed by 6 bases and J by 0 bases, leaving 14 bases between them. Germline V CDR1 and CDR2: LNHDA, SQIVND (reference sequence). CDR3 nucleotide sequence: TGTGCCAGTAGAACGGAAAGAAGGGCTAACTATGGCTACACCTTC. This encodes CASRTERRANYGYTF.

The CDR3, as DNA: TGTGCCAGCACCCGAGGGGGGACCTATAATTCACCCCTCCACTTT. It encodes CASTRGGTYNSPLHF. The chain combines TRBV12-3 or TRBV12-4 with TRBJ1-6; TRBD1 might be the D (6 bases). Trimming removed 7 bases from V and 2 bases from J, with 12 bases in between. CDR3 length: 15 residues.

This chain joins TRBV7-2 and TRBJ2-3; 9 nucleotides line up with TRBD1. CDR1 is SGHTA and CDR2 is FQGNSA in the germline V gene. CDR3 length equals 14 residues. V shed 1 base and J 5 bases; nucleotides not matched to a gene: 1. The CDR3 DNA reads TGTGCCAGCAGCTTAGGACAGGGGGGAGATACGCAGTATTTT. It encodes CASSLGQGGDTQYF.

This chain joins TRBV7-2 and TRBJ2-1; D may be TRBD1 (5 bases). The CDR3 covers 13 residues. V lost 4 bases and J lost 8, with 12 bases in between. Per the germline V gene, CDR1 is SGHTA and CDR2 is FQGNSA. CDR3 sequence: CASSYGHPYEQFF. For the CDR3, the DNA is TGTGCCAGCAGCTACGGACATCCCTATGAGCAGTTCTTC. The whole variable domain, filled in from reference TRBV7-2 and TRBJ2-1, reads GAGVSQSPSNKVTEKGKDVELRCDPISGHTALYWYRQSLGQGLEFLIYFQGNSAPDKSGLPSDRFSAERTGGSVSTLTIQRTQQEDSAVYLCASSYGHPYEQFFGPGTRLTVL.

This clonotype showed up just a few times. This sequence joins TRBV4-1 and TRBJ2-3; D is perhaps TRBD2 (5 bases). In germline, CDR1 is MGHRA, CDR2 YSYEKL. There are 15 residues in the CDR3. Trimming pared 1 base from V and 0 bases from J, leaving 8 bases between. This CDR3 is CASSQGSGSTDTQYF. CDR3 sequence (DNA): TGCGCCAGCAGCCAAGGAAGCGGAAGCACAGATACGCAGTATTTT.

This chain uses TRBV4-1 with TRBJ2-7; maybe TRBD1 (5 bases). The V end was cut by 4 bases, the J end by 0 bases, with 16 bases between. This CDR3 spans 16 amino acids. Germline V gene data show CDR1 as MGHRA and CDR2 as YSYEKL. CDR3 protein: CASSPLGQGNSYEQYF. For the CDR3, the DNA is TGCGCCAGCAGCCCCCTCGGGCAGGGAAACTCCTACGAGCAGTACTTC.

The chain employs TRBV7-6 and TRBJ2-5, with a tentative D call TRBD1 (6 bases). The V and J ends lost 5 bases and 5 bases respectively, with 15 bases between them. CDR1 and CDR2 (germline): SGHVS, FNYEAQ. CDR3 length equals 14 residues. The CDR3 DNA reads TGTGCCAGCAGCATATACAGGGATGGGGAGACCCAGTACTTC. This codes for CASSIYRDGETQYF.

This clonotype was counted only a few times. The V gene is TRBV7-2, the J gene TRBJ2-3; the D is unclear. Germline assignment: CDR1 SGHTA and CDR2 FQGNSA. There are 18 residues in the CDR3. Trimming removed 4 bases at V and 0 bases at J, with 20 bases between. The CDR3 loop reads CASSSPPPELSSTDTQYF. The CDR3 bases are TGTGCCAGCAGCTCACCACCCCCCGAACTCTCTAGCACAGATACGCAGTATTTT.